The present entry profiles one T cell receptor (beta chain) with its context. The junction had 9 bases not matched to a gene; V was cut back by 4 bases and J by 9 bases. Germline CDR1 LGHNA, CDR2 YSLEER. The CDR3 contains 15 residues. The source of the sample is a study of blood T cell repertoires in COVID-19. Study background: Acute-phase and convalescent COVID-19 samples originated in the United States, Italy and Spain. PBMCs, B-cell-depleted T cells, or T cells provided the cDNA or gDNA that made up the material.

Per the authors' pipeline: Nucleated cell counts were estimated from reference gene primer amplification. Only in-frame clones appear in the TCRdb table, and some are missing; sequencing was by immunoSEQ multiplex PCR. From that table come the V and J calls and clone size; the DNA was used to work out D and trimming. The sample comprises 85,000 to 100,000 clones, 70% to 85% of which are singletons, and roughly 24% rests with the top ten. The sequence was obtained from a human donor in a cohort sampled during active COVID-19. This chain links TRBV4-3 with TRBJ2-1; 10 bases fit TRBD1. Material for sequencing was peripheral blood. CDR3: CASSLDRGRSVEQFF. The CDR3 nucleotides are TGCGCCAGCAGCCTAGACAGGGGGCGCTCCGTTGAGCAGTTCTTC.